The 3 T cell receptor beta chains presented below share a single source sample, sequenced in a study of T cells in Graves' hyperthyroidism and ophthalmopathy. TCR beta CDR3 region amplification was performed from RNA transcripts. A first-round RT-PCR of the TCR CDR3 used the HTBI primer set. One entry per CDR3 protein results from TCRdb running MiXCR on the multiplex PCR reads. The table records some 350,000 distinct CDR3 sequences, approximately 20% of them present only once. The sequencing sample was made of blood. Receptors originate from a woman between 18 and 29 years old with Graves' hyperthyroidism.

In its sample, this clonotype was seen many times. This chain joins TRBV5-6 and TRBJ1-2; 9 bases line up with TRBD1. Germline loops: CDR1 SGHDT, CDR2 YYEEEE. CDR3 length: 14 amino acids. The V segment lost 6 bases and the J segment 3 bases; nucleotides outside the gene matches: 6. The CDR3 is CASTRTGADYGYTF. The CDR3 DNA reads as TGTGCCAGCACCCGGACAGGGGCGGACTATGGCTACACCTTC. The full variable domain, its missing parts supplied by reference TRBV5-6 and TRBJ1-2, is DAGVTQSPTHLIKTRGQQVTLRCSPKSGHDTVSWYQQALGQGPQFIFQYYEEEERQRGNFPDRFSGHQFPNYSSELNVNALLLGDSALYLCASTRTGADYGYTFGSGTRLTVV.

In this sample, this clonotype turned up many times. V gene TRBV28 combines with J gene TRBJ2-7; TRBD1 is a possible D gene (6 bases). The CDR3 has 13 residues. V lost 7 bases and J 3 bases, leaving 13 bases between the germline ends. Germline loops: CDR1 MDHEN, CDR2 SYDVKM. Here the CDR3 reads CASNQQGSYEQYF. The CDR3 coding sequence is TGTGCCAGCAACCAACAGGGAAGCTACGAGCAGTACTTC.

Here the CDR3 DNA reads TGTGCCAGCTCACCACAGACAGGGAGGGCTTTCTTT. Encoded protein: CASSPQTGRAFF. The gene calls are TRBV18 and TRBJ1-1; 7 nucleotides match TRBD1. J was trimmed by 11 bases and V by 1 base; bases with no gene match: 4. Germline assignment: CDR1 KGHSH and CDR2 LQKENI. The CDR3 totals 12 residues.